This T cell receptor (beta chain) was sequenced during a study of blood T cell repertoires in COVID-19. The overall study: Specimens from acute and convalescent COVID-19 originated in the United States, Italy and Spain. PBMCs, B-cell-depleted T cells, or T cells were the source of the cDNA or gDNA that made up the material.

Original processing methods: From reference gene primer amplification, estimates of nucleated cell counts were derived. Measured with immunoSEQ multiplex PCR; TCRdb has only the in-frame clones, and not every one. D and trimming were read from the DNA, whereas the V and J calls and clone size are those reported in that table. The sample includes 240,000 or so clones, roughly 86% of them seen just once. Germline V lookup: CDR1 SGHRS, CDR2 YFSETQ. CDR3 size: 15 residues. V shed 3 bases and J 3 bases; nucleotides not matched to a gene: 7. The genes are TRBV5-1 and TRBJ1-2, with TRBD1 identical over 8 bases. The source of this sequence is a woman in her twenties or thirties who had recovered from COVID-19. What was sequenced was peripheral blood. CDR3 amino acids: CASSSLSGQDYGYTF. The CDR3 nucleotides read TGCGCCAGCAGCTCCCTGTCGGGACAGGACTATGGCTACACCTTC.